Described below is a single TCR beta chain sequence and its context. TCRdb reprocessed the 5' RACE reads via MiXCR and lists one record per CDR3 protein. Altogether roughly 200,000 distinct CDR3 sequences are present, about a fifth being singletons, with the ten largest covering approximately 22%. This sample stems from a study of T-cell memory formation after mild COVID-19. Sequenced sample: PBMCs or a T cell subset sorted from them (not recorded which). This TCR came from an adult woman who had mild COVID-19 (a few samples of this study predate the infection). Cell type and time point are not known.

CDR3 nucleotide sequence: TGTGCCAGCAGCTTGGTTACAGGGCTGAGTGGCTACACCTTC. This translates into CASSLVTGLSGYTF. The chain is built from TRBV7-9 and TRBJ1-2; tentatively, D is TRBD1 (6 bases). V dropped 3 bases and J dropped 7 bases, with 15 bases sitting between them. The CDR3 spans 14 residues. Germline V gene data show CDR1 as SEHNR and CDR2 as FQNEAQ (reference sequence). The variable domain in full, with the rest retrieved from reference TRBV7-9 and TRBJ1-2, is DTGVSQNPRHKITKRGQNVTFRCDPISEHNRLYWYRQTLGQGPEFLTYFQNEAQLEKSRLLSDRFSAERPKGSFSTLEIQRTEQGDSAMYLCASSLVTGLSGYTFGSGTRLTVV.